Listed here is a single TCR beta chain. This clone's antigen is unknown. No much larger clone is present one base from it, and per-base qualities are unavailable. This sample was taken from a study of cytomegalovirus exposure and HLA in healthy donors (dated by TCRdb to about 2017). Regarding the research as a whole: In an earlier analysis of fewer than 750 of the donors, around 300 Gb of sequence data and 95 million to 130 million unique TCR beta sequences from about 179 million T cells were reported. Among 300 to 450 genotyped donors of the cohort, an average of approximately 240,000 unique TCR beta nucleotide sequences were sequenced per donor, 15% to 20% of them non-productive. Donor age, sex, ethnicity and CMV serostatus were compiled alongside the repertoire data. To predict cytomegalovirus infection status, the study combined high-throughput TCR immunosequencing, statistical association of individual TCRs with disease status, and machine learning. About five DR-DQ haplotypes were treated as single units for association and clustering because of strong linkage in the cohort. Every repertoire in the discovery cohort had been generated on one and the same sequencing platform. A later genetic analysis used genome-wide SNP genotypes for about 55% of the 666 donors, treating that subset as a discovery cohort. In a later analysis, previously published TCR beta repertoires from 550 to 700 donors were re-analyzed and high-resolution HLA genotyping was added so that TCR occurrence patterns could be studied. The number of typed donors differed by locus: roughly 620-630 for A, B, C, DRB1 and DQB1; 500 to 550 for DQA1; 606 for DPA1; and about 450 for DPB1. Of the roughly 400 genotyped donors, over 80% were placed in the genetic ancestry cluster associated with self-reported Caucasian donors. An early release covering roughly 640 HLA-typed donors comprised about 300 gigabases of sequencing data and some 79 million unique TCR sequences. In the later analysis, no new phenotypic data were used to find candidate immune exposures; instead, reliance was placed on TCR beta sequences and their occurrence across donors. Both class I and class II loci were covered by HLA typing, at four-digit resolution. A separate validation cohort of roughly 130 different subjects was used in addition to the approximately 670-subject first cohort. The study aimed to test whether cataloging public T cell receptors could reveal signatures of past pathogen exposure. To decide whether each TCR beta V gene segment behaved as functional or pseudogenic, an earlier analysis of fewer than 750 of the donors relied on high-throughput TCR beta sequencing. The study profiled the T cell repertoires of about 720 subjects by immunosequencing and related them to cytomegalovirus serostatus.

The protocol used for the library was the immunoSEQ multiplex PCR assay. A mixture of 60 forward primers for TCR Vbeta segments and 13 reverse primers for TCR Jbeta segments was used in the multiplex PCR. The CDR3 region of rearranged TCR beta genes was amplified from genomic DNA with a multiplex PCR assay. On the Illumina HiSeq System, the amplified TCR beta libraries were sequenced as 87-base-pair reads. The authors processed their data as follows. A later analysis tallied 80 million to 95 million unique TCR beta chains across the 666 repertoires, and some 10 million of those chains were shared by two or more donors. A nearest-neighbor algorithm error-corrected the raw reads and collapsed the reads into unique sequences, merging closely related sequences to remove PCR and sequencing errors. V, D and J gene segments were assigned by aligning CDR3 sequences to IMGT reference sequences. For a sequence to be retained, at least a six-nucleotide match to both a V gene segment and a J gene segment was required. Rearrangements were classified as productive when the CDR3 lacked stop codons and remained in frame with V and J, and all other rearrangements were classified as non-productive. CDR3 was defined according to IMGT convention as the region running from the second conserved V-encoded cysteine to the conserved J-encoded phenylalanine. The earlier analysis of 587 of the donors excluded sequences that lacked an unambiguous match to a single V gene segment. In an earlier analysis of approximately 590 of the donors, a V segment was called functional when productive rearrangements were above 56.7%, and segregating when the standard deviation between donors exceeded 5%. A statistical classification framework was built to diagnose cytomegalovirus status from the catalog of TCR beta chain sequences. V and J gene assignment, in a later analysis, came from comparing TCR nucleotide sequences with IMGT/GENE-DB human TR gene sequences. A later analysis assigned CDR3 sequences and most-parsimonious VDJ recombination scenarios with the TCRdist pipeline. In a later analysis, each TCR beta chain was defined by its CDR3 amino acid sequence together with its V-gene family, and reads without a unique V-gene family were excluded. A later analysis removed 550 to 700 highly shared, low-generation-probability nucleotide sequences to deal with suspected cross-contamination and a sequencing artifact. In a later analysis, a clonal expansion index was calculated for each public chain from normalized within-repertoire ranks of inferred template counts. In a later analysis, generation probabilities were computed with a VDJ recombination model fitted to out-of-frame rearrangements, and the resulting probabilities were checked against IGoR. A later analysis scored TCR-TCR, TCR-HLA and TCR-CMV co-occurrence with hypergeometric tests, applying a repertoire-size bias correction to TCR pairs. To estimate false discovery rates, a later analysis permuted the HLA or CMV assignments 20 times. In a later analysis, co-occurring TCRs were grouped using DBSCAN, and TCRdist sequence similarity was added for clustering within HLA-allele-positive subsets. Repertoires with fewer than 30,000 or more than 120,000 public chains, plus five repertoires with anomalous nucleotide sharing, were excluded from co-occurrence clustering. TCRdb mirrors the immuneACCESS table, restricted to in-frame sequences. Some clones are absent from its copies; in checked studies, under half trace to an unresolved V gene, and the reason for the others is unknown. V and J calls and clone size are as listed in that table; D and trimming were resolved from the DNA. This sample lists 70,000 to 95,000 clones; under 80% were detected once. In total, the top ten clones hold around 15% of the sample.

In total, 600 or so healthy bone marrow donors made up the cohort. All cohort members were sampled while nominally healthy, although unrecorded immune exposures were likely present. CMV serostatus was positive for 289 and negative for about half of the roughly 700 cohort members, and was not recorded for this donor. Every donor gave a peripheral blood sample, and the peripheral blood mononuclear cells from that sample were used for TCR beta sequencing. The Qiagen DNeasy Blood Extraction Kit was used to extract genomic DNA from the blood cell samples. The CDR3 covers 16 residues, taking in both the cysteine and the phenylalanine. Only the CDR3 portion is preserved as DNA: 48 bases, with reading frame beginning at the first base. In the germline V gene, CDR1 corresponds to SGHDN and CDR2 to FVKESK. The V end loses 4 bases and the J end loses 7 bases, and a stretch of 19 bases separates them. Results and caveats for the whole study, not just this receptor: Immune exposure information for the cohort was limited to CMV serostatus. A few of the identified cytomegalovirus-associated TCR beta chains were confirmed in vitro to be specific for cytomegalovirus antigens. In both the original and validation cohorts, the classifier was reported to diagnose cytomegalovirus status with high specificity and sensitivity. A later analysis found that most CMV-associated TCR beta chains appeared HLA-restricted, with HLA associations seemingly driven largely by CMV exposure. Because the 87-base-pair reads could not distinguish some IMGT-functional V segments, including TRBV6-2 and TRBV6-3, those segments were excluded. According to a later analysis, parvovirus B19, influenza, CMV and Epstein-Barr virus appeared linked to several top co-occurrence clusters. A further reported finding was that TCR beta sequences accurately predicted the HLA-A and HLA-B alleles for most subjects in the first cohort. In a later genetic analysis, fewer N-insertions in productive TCRs were reported among donors in an Asian-associated ancestry cluster than the approximately 670-donor mean. Assigning TCR associations to individual alleles was difficult when HLA alleles, especially DR and DQ, strongly co-occurred. In a later analysis, HLA-associated TCR beta chains were found to be more clonally expanded and to have lower generation probabilities than equally common non-associated chains. Roughly 17 rarely observed V segments, including chromosome 9 orphons, were excluded from the earlier analysis of approximately 600 of the donors because counts were too low. The cohort was sequenced for TCR beta chains only, and without alpha or paired-chain data the features that could be detected were limited. At a false discovery rate of 0.05, a later analysis linked 16,951 TCR beta sequences to specific HLA alleles. Presence/absence analyses assumed roughly uniform sequencing depth across donors, an assumption that may not hold. In a later analysis, the rate of TCR association differed among HLA loci, with DRB1 alleles having the most associated TCRs and HLA-C alleles having the fewest. Because HLA typing was missing for some donors at each locus, association tests included only the typed subset. A total of roughly 160 TCR beta chains were listed by the study as associated with cytomegalovirus. Correlated functional status among segregating V segments might be attributable to linkage disequilibrium, but an unknown experimental factor could not be ruled out. A cluster of highly shared sequence variants was judged likely to be a technical artifact of the sequencing pipeline. V-gene and J-gene trimming of TCR beta chains was associated with a missense DCLRE1C variant in a later genetic analysis, and the association was replicated in an independent cohort. The authors suggested that the approach could potentially be extended to other disease states and immunological phenotypes. Broadly in line with IMGT annotations, most TCR beta V segments showed up in productive rearrangements about 87% or about 30% of the time in an earlier analysis of a few hundred of the donors. While some public TCRs were present in many individuals, most TCR sequences turned up only very rarely across donors.

Recombination connected TRBV14 to TRBJ1-4; the D gene cannot be resolved reliably. The TCR sequence derives from a human donor in good health. Input material: PBMCs. The DNA reads TGTGCCAGCAGCCCCCTGGACGCCGGACGGGGTGAAAAACTGTTTTTT. It translates as CASSPLDAGRGEKLFF.